The present TCR beta chain was sequenced within a study of blood T cell repertoires in COVID-19. This table comes from immunoSEQ multiplex PCR, and its TCRdb copy is limited to in-frame clones, with some not included. The sample gives about 140,000 clones, 88% of which show up once; 1.8% is in the top ten. Source material: peripheral blood. The source of this sequence is a man between 65 and 80 years old with acute or convalescent COVID-19.

The CDR3 nucleotides read TGTGCCAGCAGCTCACCTCTAGCGGAAAACATTGGGGAGCTGTTTTTT. Encoded protein: CASSSPLAENIGELFF. This rearrangement joins TRBV6-2 or TRBV6-3 to TRBJ2-2, with 7 positions matching TRBD2. The CDR3 totals 16 residues. V gave up 6 bases and J gave up 8 bases; unmatched junction bases: 15. Germline V gene lookup returns CDR1 MNHEY and CDR2 SVGEGT.